These T cell receptor beta chains were read from a single sample in a study of tumor-infiltrating lymphocytes in primary liver carcinoma. TCRdb independently ran MiXCR on the multiplex PCR reads; one entry per CDR3 protein. The profile covers 300,000 to 350,000 distinct CDR3 sequences, with approximately 58% appearing a single time and around 15% taken by the ten largest. The source material was peripheral blood. These receptors all come from a woman aged 25 to 45 with primary liver carcinoma and hepatitis B virus infection. CDR3s include the opening cysteine and the closing phenylalanine or tryptophan.

v_call: TRBV11-2; j_call: TRBJ1-2; cdr3_aa: CASSDPGQDYTF
v_call: TRBV6-2/TRBV6-3; j_call: TRBJ2-5; cdr3_aa: CASSFAGKETQYF
v_call: TRBV4-3; j_call: TRBJ2-6; cdr3_aa: CASSRRVGLEGASGANVLTF
v_call: TRBV6-1; j_call: TRBJ2-1; cdr3_aa: CASSPAGTGDNEQFF
v_call: TRBV7-9; j_call: TRBJ1-2; cdr3_aa: CASSPRTFYGYAF
v_call: TRBV21-1; j_call: TRBJ2-3; cdr3_aa: CASSKGRPNTDTQYF
v_call: TRBV7-8; j_call: TRBJ1-4; cdr3_aa: CASSLTPRGNEKLFF
v_call: TRBV11-2; j_call: TRBJ2-5; cdr3_aa: CASSLDTIGGHTQYF
v_call: TRBV5-1; j_call: TRBJ1-1; cdr3_aa: CASSLYGQGRTEAFF
v_call: TRBV6-6; j_call: TRBJ1-2; cdr3_aa: CASSYSPRTLSNYTF
v_call: TRBV29-1; j_call: TRBJ2-3; cdr3_aa: CSLPGLGGMADMQYF
v_call: TRBV29-1; j_call: TRBJ2-6; cdr3_aa: CSVVQGGLGANILTF
v_call: TRBV11-2; j_call: TRBJ2-1; cdr3_aa: CASSLGDLSRGHIQETQFF
v_call: TRBV28; j_call: TRBJ1-4; cdr3_aa: CASQQGSNEKLFF
v_call: TRBV12-3/TRBV12-4; j_call: TRBJ2-7; cdr3_aa: CVSSLRSLGEQYF
v_call: TRBV5-5; j_call: TRBJ2-7; cdr3_aa: CASSHGTRGSYEQYF
v_call: TRBV7-9; j_call: TRBJ2-1; cdr3_aa: CASSSARDRANEQFF
v_call: TRBV30; j_call: TRBJ1-2; cdr3_aa: CAWKIRGTDQRNGYTF
v_call: TRBV11-2; j_call: TRBJ2-1; cdr3_aa: CASSLMLGERNEQFF
v_call: TRBV28; j_call: TRBJ2-1; cdr3_aa: CASSLQAAYNEQFF